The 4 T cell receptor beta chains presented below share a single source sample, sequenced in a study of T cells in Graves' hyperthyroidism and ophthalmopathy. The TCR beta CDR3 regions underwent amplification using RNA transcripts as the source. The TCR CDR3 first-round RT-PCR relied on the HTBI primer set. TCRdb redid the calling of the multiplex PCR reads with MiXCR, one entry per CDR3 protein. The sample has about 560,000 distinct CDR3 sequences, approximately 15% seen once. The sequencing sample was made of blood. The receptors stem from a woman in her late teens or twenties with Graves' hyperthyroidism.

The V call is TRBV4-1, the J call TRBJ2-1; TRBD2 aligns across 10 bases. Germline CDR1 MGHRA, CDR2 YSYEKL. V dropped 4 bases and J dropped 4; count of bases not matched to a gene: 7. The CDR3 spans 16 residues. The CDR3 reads CASSPLAGGLYNEQFF. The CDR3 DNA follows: TGCGCCAGCAGCCCCTTAGCGGGAGGCCTTTACAATGAGCAGTTCTTC.

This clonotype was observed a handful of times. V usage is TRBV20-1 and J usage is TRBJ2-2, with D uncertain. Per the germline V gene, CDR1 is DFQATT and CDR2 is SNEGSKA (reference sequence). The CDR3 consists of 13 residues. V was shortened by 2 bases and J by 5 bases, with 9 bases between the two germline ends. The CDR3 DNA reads TGCAGTGCTAGAACCCCCGGGACCGGGGAGCTGTTTTTT. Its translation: CSARTPGTGELFF.

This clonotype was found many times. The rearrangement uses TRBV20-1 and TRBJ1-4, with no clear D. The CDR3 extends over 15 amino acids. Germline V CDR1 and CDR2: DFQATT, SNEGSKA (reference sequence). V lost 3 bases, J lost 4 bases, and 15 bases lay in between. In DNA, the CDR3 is TGCAGTGCTAGGGCACACCGCGGCAATAATGAAAAACTGTTTTTT. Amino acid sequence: CSARAHRGNNEKLFF.

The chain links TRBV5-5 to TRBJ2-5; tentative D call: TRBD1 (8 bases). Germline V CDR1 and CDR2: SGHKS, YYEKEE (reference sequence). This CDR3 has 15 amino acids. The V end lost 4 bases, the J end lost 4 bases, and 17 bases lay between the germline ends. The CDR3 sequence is CASSRGGTGRETQYF. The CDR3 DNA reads TGTGCCAGCAGCCGGGGAGGGACAGGCAGAGAGACCCAGTACTTC.